Shown below are 16 T cell receptor beta chains from a single sample sequenced in a study of T cell repertoires in cytomegalovirus infection. Antigen specificity for these receptors is unknown. TCRdb used MiXCR to reprocess the reads, holding one entry per CDR3 protein. The sample yields just under 500,000 distinct CDR3 sequences, 30% to 40% seen once. Specimen: cultured PBMCs, collected from culture after CMV antigen stimulation. The receptor set was obtained from a human donor in good health (CMV status not recorded). Some clones in this sample may be carry-over from other donors' samples.

Here the CDR3 reads CASRDKYYEQYV. The CDR3 DNA follows: TGTGCCAGCAGGGACAAGTACTACGAGCAGTACGTC. The chain links TRBV6-2 or TRBV6-3 to TRBJ2-7, with D possibly matching TRBD1 (5 bases). V shed 6 bases and J shed 3 bases, with 9 bases lying between them. The CDR3 runs to 12 residues. The germline V gene encodes CDR1 MNHEY and CDR2 SVGEGT.

The chain joins TRBV20-1 to TRBJ2-3, with 8 bases lining up with TRBD1. The CDR3 runs to 13 residues. V lost 5 bases, J lost 1 base, and 2 bases stayed unmatched. Germline V gene data show CDR1 as DFQATT and CDR2 as SNEGSKA (reference sequence). The CDR3 loop reads CSADRGGTDTQYF. CDR3 DNA sequence: TGCAGTGCTGACAGGGGTGGCACAGATACGCAGTATTTT.

The J gene is TRBJ2-7, the V gene TRBV7-9, with 7 bases matching TRBD2. With V trimmed by 4 bases and J by 2 bases, 11 bases remained unmatched. CDR1 SEHNR and CDR2 FQNEAQ come from the germline V gene (reference sequence). The CDR3 extends over 16 amino acids. The CDR3 here is CASSSLSFSGTYEQYV. The CDR3 nucleotides read TGTGCCAGCAGCTCGCTGAGCTTCAGCGGGACCTACGAGCAGTACGTC.

Details on this clonotype: This clone may be a read error of a much larger clone one base away. The CDR3 DNA sequence: TGTGCCAGCAGCTTGGGCGGTTTTATTAATAGCAATCAGCCCCAGCGTTTT. Protein sequence: CASSLGGFINSNQPQRF. This chain links TRBV5-6 with TRBJ1-5; D remains unclear. Germline V gene sequence: CDR1 SGHDT, CDR2 YYEEEE. The CDR3 is made up of 17 amino acids.

This clonotype was seen repeatedly, ten times or more. The chain combines TRBV7-2 with TRBJ1-5, with D possibly TRBD1 on 6 matching bases. Trimming took 3 bases from V and 7 from J, leaving 10 bases between them. The CDR3 has 13 residues. Per the germline V gene, CDR1 is SGHTA and CDR2 is FQGNSA. CDR3: CASSFQGRQPQHF. CDR3 nucleotides: TGTGCCAGCAGCTTCCAGGGGAGGCAGCCCCAGCATTTT. The full variable domain, its missing parts supplied by reference TRBV7-2 and TRBJ1-5, is GAGVSQSPSNKVTEKGKDVELRCDPISGHTALYWYRQSLGQGLEFLIYFQGNSAPDKSGLPSDRFSAERTGGSVSTLTIQRTQQEDSAVYLCASSFQGRQPQHFGDGTRLSIL.

This clonotype was counted between two and nine times. The J gene is TRBJ2-1, the V gene TRBV12-5; TRBD2 matches at 12 bases. The length of the CDR3 is 17 residues. The germline CDR1 and CDR2 sequences are LGHNT and FRNRAP. The trim removed 3 bases at V and 7 bases at J, leaving 10 bases unmatched. CDR3 amino acids: CASGFPSTSGSVNEQFF. The CDR3 DNA sequence: TGTGCTAGTGGTTTTCCCTCGACTAGCGGGAGCGTAAATGAGCAGTTCTTC.

This clonotype was recorded at least ten times. The chain combines TRBV7-2 with TRBJ2-7, with 7 nucleotides matching TRBD2. Trimming at V came to 3 bases and at J to 4 bases, leaving 6 bases not matched to a gene. This CDR3 spans 14 amino acids. Germline assignment: CDR1 SGHTA and CDR2 FQGNSA. CDR3 residues: CASSFGGGPYEQYF. The CDR3 bases are TGTGCCAGCAGCTTCGGGGGAGGGCCATACGAGCAGTACTTC. The whole variable domain, remainder taken from reference TRBV7-2 and TRBJ2-7, is GAGVSQSPSNKVTEKGKDVELRCDPISGHTALYWYRQSLGQGLEFLIYFQGNSAPDKSGLPSDRFSAERTGGSVSTLTIQRTQQEDSAVYLCASSFGGGPYEQYFGPGTRLTVT.

V and J are TRBV6-4 and TRBJ2-1; 12 bases are a match to TRBD2. Germline lookup yields CDR1 MRHNA and CDR2 SNTAGT. V shed 7 bases, J shed 4 bases, and the junction held 20 bases outside the gene matches. The length of the CDR3 is 20 residues. The CDR3 spells CASTLGASGRAKLWYNEQFF. In nucleotides, the CDR3 is TGTGCCAGCACCCTGGGGGCTAGCGGGAGGGCGAAGTTGTGGTACAATGAGCAGTTCTTC.

In this sample, this clonotype turned up once. The V gene is TRBV7-9, the J gene TRBJ2-2, with 10 bases identical to TRBD2. Germline V lookup: CDR1 SEHNR, CDR2 FQNEAQ (reference sequence). Germline trimming cut 2 bases from V and 6 bases from J; bases unmatched to any gene: 9. CDR3 length: 17 amino acids. The CDR3 here is CASSLPILAGAAGELFF. CDR3 DNA: TGTGCCAGCAGCTTACCGATTCTAGCGGGAGCGGCCGGGGAGCTGTTTTTT.

There are a few counts of this clonotype. This sequence joins TRBV19 and TRBJ1-3; unclear D gene. From germline, CDR1 is LNHDA and CDR2 SQIVND (reference sequence). The ends were cut back, 6 bases at V and 0 bases at J, with 15 bases in the middle. CDR3 length equals 16 residues. Here the CDR3 DNA reads TGTGCCAGTAGCGGGCAAGGCTGGAGCTCTGGAAACACCATATATTTT. Its translation is CASSGQGWSSGNTIYF.

This clonotype was seen many times. The V call is TRBV7-2, the J call TRBJ2-1, with D unclear. There are 14 residues in the CDR3. Germline V lookup: CDR1 SGHTA, CDR2 FQGNSA. Trimming stripped 0 bases from V and 7 bases from J, with 10 bases between. The DNA of the CDR3 is TGTGCCAGCAGCTTAGCGGTAGAGGTGAATGAGCAGTTCTTC. Protein sequence: CASSLAVEVNEQFF.

This clonotype was detected only a few times. The J gene is TRBJ2-1, the V gene TRBV7-3, with 8 bases lining up with TRBD2. Per the germline V gene, CDR1 is SGHTA and CDR2 is FQGTGA. The V segment lost 2 bases and the J segment 0 bases; nucleotides outside the gene matches: 9. The CDR3 has 18 amino acids. The CDR3, as DNA: TGTGCCAGCAGCTTATCGCCCTCAAGCGGGAGCTCCTACAATGAGCAGTTCTTC. It codes for CASSLSPSSGSSYNEQFF.

This clonotype has more than one count but fewer than ten. This chain uses TRBV10-3 with TRBJ2-3; D is uncertain. The CDR3 loop spans 15 amino acids. The V gene's germline CDR1 is ENHRY and CDR2 SYGVKD. V was shortened by 2 bases and J by 0 bases, with 9 bases between the two germline ends. The CDR3 DNA follows: TGTGCCATCAGTGAGGTCGGAGCTAGCACAGATACGCAGTATTTT. It codes for CAISEVGASTDTQYF.

The rearrangement joins TRBV12-3 or TRBV12-4 to TRBJ2-1; the match to TRBD2 covers 11 bases. The CDR3 totals 15 residues. The ends lost 6 bases at V and 10 bases at J; junction bases unmatched: 11. CDR3 nucleotide sequence: TGTGCCAGCAGATATAGCGGGAGGGCTATAGGGGAGCAGTTCTTC. Translated: CASRYSGRAIGEQFF.

This clonotype was detected many times. The V gene is TRBV7-2, the J gene TRBJ2-3; possible D gene TRBD1, 6 bases. This CDR3 is 13 amino acids long. From germline, CDR1 is SGHTA and CDR2 FQGNSA. Trimming removed 4 bases at V and 6 bases at J, with 11 bases between. CDR3 sequence: CASSYRVRDTQYF. The CDR3 DNA reads as TGTGCCAGCAGCTACAGGGTACGGGATACGCAGTATTTT.

This clonotype came up a few times. The chain couples TRBV7-6 to TRBJ2-2; 8 nucleotides match TRBD1. The CDR3 has 16 amino acids. Germline V gene sequence: CDR1 SGHVS, CDR2 FNYEAQ. The junction had 4 bases not matched to a gene; V was cut back by 3 bases and J by 1 base. CDR3: CASSFRTGLNTGELFF. CDR3 DNA: TGTGCCAGCAGCTTCCGGACAGGGCTGAACACCGGGGAGCTGTTTTTT.